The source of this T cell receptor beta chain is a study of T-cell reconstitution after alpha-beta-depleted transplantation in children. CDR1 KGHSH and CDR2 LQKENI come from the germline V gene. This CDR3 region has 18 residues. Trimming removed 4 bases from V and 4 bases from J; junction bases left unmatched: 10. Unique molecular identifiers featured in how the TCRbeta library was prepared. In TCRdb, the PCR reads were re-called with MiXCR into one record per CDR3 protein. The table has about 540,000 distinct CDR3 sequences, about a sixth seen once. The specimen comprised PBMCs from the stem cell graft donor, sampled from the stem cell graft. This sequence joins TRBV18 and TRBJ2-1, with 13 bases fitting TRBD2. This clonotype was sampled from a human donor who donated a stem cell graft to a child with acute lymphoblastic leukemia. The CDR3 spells CASSLISGTSGIYNEQFF. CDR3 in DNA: TGTGCCAGCTCACTAATCTCGGGGACTAGCGGGATTTACAATGAGCAGTTCTTC.